A selection of T cell receptor beta chains follows, all from one sample in a study of CD8+CD57+ T cells in acquired aplastic anemia. TCRdb itself ran the reads through MiXCR, one entry per CDR3 protein. The sample has 200,000 to 250,000 distinct CDR3 sequences, approximately 35% seen once. Specimen: sorted CD4+, CD8+, or CD8+CD57+ T cells (not recorded which) from PBMCs. Receptors were obtained from a human donor in good health, serving as a control. Each CDR3 is given with its conserved first and last residue. A D gene is named only where the DNA matches it firmly. Clone size, where shown, is once, few, many, or a class for clones that have expanded.

D gene: .
J gene: TRBJ1-6
V gene: TRBV15
clone size: .
CDR3 DNA: TGTGCCACCAGCAATCCCGGGAGATTCACACCCCTCCACTTT
CDR3 protein: CATSNPGRFTPLHF

D gene: TRBD1
J gene: TRBJ2-5
V gene: TRBV2
clone size: few
CDR3 DNA: TGTGCCAGCAGGGACGGGGGACAGGGGGGCGGAGAGACCCAGTACTTC
CDR3 protein: CASRDGGQGGGETQYF

D gene: TRBD2
J gene: TRBJ2-5
V gene: TRBV19
clone size: .
CDR3 DNA: TGTGCCAGTAGTATAGGGCTAGCGGGGGCCCTCCAAGAGACCCAGTACTTC
CDR3 protein: CASSIGLAGALQETQYF

D gene: TRBD1
J gene: TRBJ1-1
V gene: TRBV5-1
clone size: .
CDR3 DNA: TGCGCCAGCAGACGGGGACAGGGGAACACTGAAGCTTTCTTT
CDR3 protein: CASRRGQGNTEAFF

D gene: .
J gene: TRBJ1-5
V gene: TRBV19
clone size: many
CDR3 DNA: TGTGCCAGTAGTATCGCGGGGAAAGGCAATCAGCCCCAGCATTTT
CDR3 protein: CASSIAGKGNQPQHF

D gene: TRBD2
J gene: TRBJ2-5
V gene: TRBV14
clone size: once
CDR3 DNA: TGTGCCAGCAGCCCGGGACTAGCGGGAGGCCTGGGCGTTGAGACCCAGTACTTC
CDR3 protein: CASSPGLAGGLGVETQYF

D gene: .
J gene: TRBJ2-5
V gene: TRBV2
clone size: many
CDR3 DNA: TGTGCCAACAGTATTGGACAGTCGGGAGAGACCCAGTACTTC
CDR3 protein: CANSIGQSGETQYF

D gene: .
J gene: TRBJ1-6
V gene: TRBV7-9
clone size: .
CDR3 DNA: TGTCCCAGCAGCTTCCTGGGCGGAAATTCGCCCCTCCACTTT
CDR3 protein: CPSSFLGGNSPLHF

D gene: .
J gene: TRBJ1-2
V gene: TRBV7-6
clone size: many
CDR3 DNA: TGTGCCAGCAGCTTACGGGACATGCATGGCTACACCTTC
CDR3 protein: CASSLRDMHGYTF

D gene: TRBD2
J gene: TRBJ2-5
V gene: TRBV12-3/TRBV12-4
clone size: few
CDR3 DNA: TGTGCCAGCAGTTCACTAGCGGAGTTAGAGACCCAGTACTTC
CDR3 protein: CASSSLAELETQYF

D gene: .
J gene: TRBJ1-5
V gene: TRBV15
clone size: .
CDR3 DNA: TGTGCCACCAGCAGTCCCACCTCCTCCGCCCAGCCCCAGCATTTT
CDR3 protein: CATSSPTSSAQPQHF

D gene: .
J gene: TRBJ2-7
V gene: TRBV20-1
clone size: many
CDR3 DNA: TGCAGTGTCTCGGGGGGACAGACCTACGAGCAGTACTTC
CDR3 protein: CSVSGGQTYEQYF

D gene: .
J gene: TRBJ1-4
V gene: TRBV20-1
clone size: .
CDR3 DNA: TGCAGTGCTAGTAATACAGATAGATATGAAAAACTGTTTTTT
CDR3 protein: CSASNTDRYEKLFF

D gene: TRBD1
J gene: TRBJ1-5
V gene: TRBV12-3/TRBV12-4
clone size: .
CDR3 DNA: TGTGCCAGCAGTTTGGTGTATAGGACAGGCGGCAATCAGCCCCAGCATTTT
CDR3 protein: CASSLVYRTGGNQPQHF

D gene: TRBD2
J gene: TRBJ2-1
V gene: TRBV12-5
clone size: .
CDR3 DNA: TGTGCTAGTGGTTCATATATAGCGGGTTGGCACAATGAGCAGTTCTTC
CDR3 protein: CASGSYIAGWHNEQFF

D gene: .
J gene: TRBJ2-7
V gene: TRBV4-1
clone size: many
CDR3 DNA: TGCGCCAGCAGCCAAGATTCAGACGAGCAGTACTTC
CDR3 protein: CASSQDSDEQYF

D gene: .
J gene: TRBJ2-1
V gene: TRBV19
clone size: many
CDR3 DNA: TGTGCCAGTAGTACCGACAGGATCTCCTACAATGAGCAGTTCTTC
CDR3 protein: CASSTDRISYNEQFF

D gene: TRBD1
J gene: TRBJ2-3
V gene: TRBV20-1
clone size: many
CDR3 DNA: TGCAGTGCTGGACAGGGGGATTCAGCGGCAGATACGCAGTATTTT
CDR3 protein: CSAGQGDSAADTQYF